The rows below give T cell receptor beta chains drawn from one sample of a study of cytomegalovirus exposure and HLA in healthy donors. Method: immunoSEQ multiplex PCR; TCRdb's copy keeps in-frame clones and lacks some. Of about 180,000 clones in the sample, about 78% are singletons; the top ten hold under 2.5%. Input material: PBMCs. These receptors all stem from a man aged 60-69 years in good health and CMV-seronegative. Both conserved end residues are part of each CDR3. A D gene is named only where the DNA matches it firmly.

TRBD1	TRBV7-7	16	TRBJ1-5	TGTGCTAGCAGCCGAGGGGGCGGTTTGGGAAATCAGCCCCAGCATTTT	CASSRGGGLGNQPQHF
.	TRBV5-1	15	TRBJ2-7	TGCGCCAGCAGCTTGGAGTCGGGGATCCCCTACGAGCAGTACTTC	CASSLESGIPYEQYF
.	TRBV19	14	TRBJ1-3	TGTGCCAGTAGGATTGGACAGAGCGGAAACACCATATATTTT	CASRIGQSGNTIYF
TRBD1	TRBV6-6	16	TRBJ1-5	TGTGCCAGCAGTCCTCCGGGACAGGGGGGCAATCAGCCCCAGCATTTT	CASSPPGQGGNQPQHF
TRBD1	TRBV27	15	TRBJ1-3	TGTGCCAGCAGTTTGGGACAGGGGGGGGGAAACACCATATATTTT	CASSLGQGGGNTIYF
.	TRBV6-5	15	TRBJ1-5	TGTGCCAGCAGTTCAGACAGAAATAGCAATCAGCCCCAGCATTTT	CASSSDRNSNQPQHF
.	TRBV6-6	16	TRBJ2-1	TGTGCCAGCAGTTCCTTCAGGGGACCCCCGCGGAATGAGCAGTTCTTC	CASSSFRGPPRNEQFF
TRBD1	TRBV6-5	13	TRBJ1-1	TGTGCCAGCAGTCCGGACAGGGGGAACGAAGCTTTCTTT	CASSPDRGNEAFF
TRBD2	TRBV27	15	TRBJ2-7	TGTGCCAGCAAGAGTTGGAAGCGGGAGGGAAACGAGCAGTACTTC	CASKSWKREGNEQYF
.	TRBV5-1	14	TRBJ2-5	TGCGCCAGCAGCTTGGGACAGAAGCAAGAGACCCAGTACTTC	CASSLGQKQETQYF
.	TRBV4-2	15	TRBJ1-2	TGTGCCAGCAGCCAAGAGACAGGATCTAACTATGGCTACACCTTC	CASSQETGSNYGYTF